The entry that follows covers one T cell receptor (beta chain) sequence. Its antigen is not identified. The data originate from a study of siplizumab effects on memory and regulatory T cells. Study-level points and caveats: Relative to controls at roughly 26%, mappable alloreactive CD4+ clones exhibited a mean Treg-derived proportion of approximately 68% with siplizumab. Memory T cells appeared less diverse than naive cells, which seemed to contribute substantially to alloresponse.

The assay was immunoSEQ multiplex PCR, and TCRdb's table has in-frame clones only and misses some. The sample includes approximately 110,000 clones, under 95% of them seen just once. The CDR3 is made up of 13 amino acids. J gave up 6 bases and V 5 bases, and 5 bases lay outside the gene matches. CDR1 and CDR2 (germline): SGHRS, YFSETQ. The TCR was taken from a human donor in good health. Sequencing was carried out using Tregs sorted from blood. The V and J genes are TRBV5-1 and TRBJ2-3, with TRBD2 matching 8 bases. The CDR3 spells CASSIQRGDTQYF. The CDR3 DNA reads as TGCGCCAGCAGTATCCAGCGGGGGGATACGCAGTATTTT.